Given below is one T cell receptor beta chain in context. The antigen remains undetermined. The CDR3 runs 14 residues. Germline V gene data show CDR1 as LNHNV and CDR2 as YYDKDF (reference sequence). V gave up 1 base and J gave up 6 bases; unmatched junction bases: 4. The sample comes from a study of cytomegalovirus exposure and HLA in healthy donors. Findings of the study overall: Per a later analysis, roughly 17,000 TCR beta sequences showed association with HLA alleles at 0.05 false discovery rate. Further analysis, carried out later, found HLA-associated TCR beta chains more clonally expanded than equally common other chains. Reports credit the classifier with highly specific, highly sensitive diagnosis of cytomegalovirus status.

The PCR employed 60 Vbeta primers together with 13 Jbeta primers. TCRdb's table, derived via immunoSEQ multiplex PCR, lists solely in-frame clones and lacks some. The data show about 180,000 clones, 77% seen once. The chain employs TRBV15 and TRBJ2-7; 9 positions agree with TRBD2. Specimen: PBMCs. This TCR came from a man in his late teens or twenties in good health and CMV-seronegative. CDR3: CATSRVAGVSEQYF. The CDR3 DNA sequence: TGTGCCACCAGCAGAGTAGCGGGAGTCAGCGAGCAGTACTTC.